Described below is a single T cell receptor beta chain sequence and its context. The record has no base qualities; no much larger clone is one base away. V is pruned by 6 bases and J by 4 bases, leaving 9 bases of the junction without a gene match. From cysteine to phenylalanine, the CDR3 is 16 amino acids long. Kept here is only the CDR3 DNA, which spans 48 bases and is read in frame from base 1. The data stem from a study of T cells after yellow fever vaccination (dated by TCRdb to the late 2010s). Regarding the research as a whole: The SMART-Seq v4 Ultra Low Input RNA kit was used to prepare libraries from fractions with low cell numbers. To follow T-cell clones before and after primary and booster YFV17D yellow fever vaccination, bulk TCR alpha and beta repertoires were sequenced over time. The cohort comprised two healthy male donors, one aged 18 to 30 and one aged 30 to 39 years. Blood was collected at multiple timepoints before and after primary and secondary immunization, and bulk PBMC replicates and cell subsets were isolated. The research as a whole found: Most clones expanded after primary vaccination (around 96% of CD4 and around nine tenths of CD8) were re-detected after the booster, suggesting that broad memory maintenance occurred. Because only a couple of donors were included in the study, the extent to which the findings can be generalized is limited. A small fraction of clonotypes showed up in both the CD4 and CD8 compartments, probably as a result of convergent recombination. Compared with the primary T-cell response, the secondary T-cell response was faster but weaker, reaching its peak on day 5 rather than on day 15. Computational filtering was needed because FACS-sorted repertoires could contain abundant contaminating clonotypes from the bulk population.

What the treatment or condition label conveys for this sample: live attenuated yellow fever vaccine strain. PBMCs were isolated from peripheral blood using a standard Ficoll-Paque protocol. Epitope-specific CD8 T cells were sorted with a dextramer loaded with the yellow fever NS4B epitope peptide, together with anti-CD3 and anti-CD8 staining. TriZol was used to extract RNA from bulk PBMCs, from CD4 and CD8 fractions, and from dextramer-positive and dextramer-negative fractions. TCR cDNA was synthesized by 5'RACE template switching, which introduced a universal primer site and unique molecular identifiers. cDNA synthesis was primed from both the TCR alpha and TCR beta constant segments. Two PCR steps were used to amplify libraries, with sample barcodes and sequencing adapters being added in the second step. Sequencing of the libraries was done on either Illumina HiSeq 2500 (2x100 bp) or NovaSeq (2x150 bp). The study's own analysis went as follows. MIGEC was used to demultiplex reads and collapse the reads into UMI consensus sequences, and MiXCR was used for V(D)J alignment. Vaccine-responding clonotypes were identified with edgeR using replicate PBMC samples, with FDR below 0.01 and a log2 fold change above 5 up to day 15 being required. CD4 or CD8 identity was assigned to each bulk clonotype according to whether the clonotype was present at higher abundance in the sequenced CD4 repertoire or the sequenced CD8 repertoire. NS4B-specific clonotypes were defined as those at least 10-fold enriched in dextramer-positive over dextramer-negative fractions; CD4-biased clonotypes were excluded. In TCRdb, the public reads were trimmed at Q25 with fastp and aligned with MiXCR, with productive beta chains retained. A single entry per CDR3 protein holds the most common genes and DNA from its merged rows. These V and J calls are TCRdb output, not the study's own analysis. This sample is represented by 50,000 or so distinct CDR3 sequences; around 7% of them were singletons. The ten largest make up 24% of the sample.

This sample comprised CD8+ T cells not binding an NS4B(214-222) dextramer, sorted from PBMCs, obtained more than 40 days after the first yellow fever vaccination. The sample's cell subset or site label is to be understood as: NS4B epitope dextramer-negative CD8 T cells. The source is a man between 18 and 29 years old who received the YFV17D yellow fever vaccine. Here the chain combines TRBV12-3 or TRBV12-4 and TRBJ2-1; TRBD2 matches 10 bases in the middle. The CDR3 sequence is CASSDIAGGYYNEQFF. The DNA reads as follows: TGTGCCAGCAGCGACATAGCGGGGGGATATTACAATGAGCAGTTCTTC.